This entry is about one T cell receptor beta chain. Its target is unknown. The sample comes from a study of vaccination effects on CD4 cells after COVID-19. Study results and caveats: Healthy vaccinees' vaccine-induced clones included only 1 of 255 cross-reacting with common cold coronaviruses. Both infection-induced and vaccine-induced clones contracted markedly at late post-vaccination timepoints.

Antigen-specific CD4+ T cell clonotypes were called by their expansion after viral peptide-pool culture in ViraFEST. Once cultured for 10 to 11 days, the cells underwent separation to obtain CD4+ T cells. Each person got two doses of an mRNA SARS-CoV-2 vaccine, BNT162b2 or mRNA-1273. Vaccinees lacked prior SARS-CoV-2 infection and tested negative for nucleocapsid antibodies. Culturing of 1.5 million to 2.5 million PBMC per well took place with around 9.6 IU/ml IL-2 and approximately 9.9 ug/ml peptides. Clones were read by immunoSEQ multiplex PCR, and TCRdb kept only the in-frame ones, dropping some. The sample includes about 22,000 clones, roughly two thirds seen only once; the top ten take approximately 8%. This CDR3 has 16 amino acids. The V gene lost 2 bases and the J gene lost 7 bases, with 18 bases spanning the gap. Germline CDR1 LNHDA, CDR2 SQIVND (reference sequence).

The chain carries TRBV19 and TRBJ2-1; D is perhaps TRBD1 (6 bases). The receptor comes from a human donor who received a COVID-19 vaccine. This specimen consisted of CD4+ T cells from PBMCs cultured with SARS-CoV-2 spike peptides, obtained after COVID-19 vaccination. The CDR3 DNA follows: TGTGCCAGTAGTATATTCCCCGTACAGGGCAGGAATGAGCAGTTCTTC. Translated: CASSIFPVQGRNEQFF.